The clone carrying this T cell receptor beta chain was observed a handful of times. Its antigen is not known. This entry comes from a study of identical twins. The study's findings and limits: In monozygotic twins, models underestimated the sharing of out-of-frame TCR alpha.

TCRdb called the 5' RACE reads again in MiXCR, with one record for every CDR3 protein. This table has about 240,000 distinct CDR3 sequences, 6% to 8% appearing once. Everyone who gave samples was a healthy Caucasian. A further study also used this sample, focusing on yellow fever vaccine responses in identical twins.

The sequenced sample was CD8+ T cells sorted from blood. The clonotype was recovered from a woman aged 18-29 years in good health.

This CDR3 is CASIARTEAFF. CDR3 DNA sequence: TGTGCCAGCATTGCTAGAACTGAAGCTTTCTTT. This chain connects TRBV2 to TRBJ1-1; no firm D call. Germline V gives CDR1 SNHLY, CDR2 FYNNEI. This CDR3 is built from 11 residues. V was pared by 7 bases and J by 5 bases, with 8 bases between.